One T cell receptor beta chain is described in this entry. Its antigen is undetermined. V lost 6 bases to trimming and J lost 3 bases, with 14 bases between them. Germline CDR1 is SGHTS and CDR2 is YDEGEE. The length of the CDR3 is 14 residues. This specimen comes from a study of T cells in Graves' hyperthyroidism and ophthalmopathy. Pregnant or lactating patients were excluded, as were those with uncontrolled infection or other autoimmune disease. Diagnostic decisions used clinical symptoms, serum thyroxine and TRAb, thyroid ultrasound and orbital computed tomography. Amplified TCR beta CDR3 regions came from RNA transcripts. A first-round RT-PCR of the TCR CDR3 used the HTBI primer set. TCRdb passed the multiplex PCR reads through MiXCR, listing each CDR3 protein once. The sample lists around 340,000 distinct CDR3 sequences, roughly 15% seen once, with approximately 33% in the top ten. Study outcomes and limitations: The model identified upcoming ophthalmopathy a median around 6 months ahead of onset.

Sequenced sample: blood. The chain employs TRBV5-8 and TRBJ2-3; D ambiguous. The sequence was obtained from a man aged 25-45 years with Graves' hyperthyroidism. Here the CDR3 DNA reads TGTGCCAGCAAGGGTAGCTGGTGGACAGATACGCAGTATTTT. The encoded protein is CASKGSWWTDTQYF. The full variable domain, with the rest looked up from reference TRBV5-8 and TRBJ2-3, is EAGVTQSPTHLIKTRGQQATLRCSPISGHTSVYWYQQALGLGLQFLLWYDEGEERNRGNFPPRFSGRQFPNYSSELNVNALELEDSALYLCASKGSWWTDTQYFGPGTRLTVL.